Following are 25 T cell receptor beta chains from one sample sequenced in a study of early T cells in non-severe SARS-CoV-2 infection. One entry per CDR3 protein results from TCRdb running MiXCR on the 5' RACE reads. Of fewer than 30,000 distinct CDR3 sequences listed, about 4.5% are singletons. The specimen sequenced was whole blood. The receptors stem from an adult who was a healthcare worker with PCR-confirmed SARS-CoV-2 infection or an uninfected control (not recorded which).

This clonotype has at least ten counts. The rearrangement uses TRBV4-3 and TRBJ1-5, with 7 bases that match TRBD1. The CDR3 contains 15 residues. V trimming: 3 bases; J trimming: 0 bases; junction bases outside the gene matches: 2. In germline, CDR1 is LGHNA, CDR2 YSLEER. The CDR3 loop is CASSQDRNSNQPQHF. CDR3 nucleotide sequence: TGCGCCAGCAGCCAGGACAGGAATAGCAATCAGCCCCAGCATTTT.

In its sample, this clonotype was seen a few times. The rearrangement links TRBV19 to TRBJ2-3; D is ambiguous. Near its end, the DNA agrees better with TRBJ1-5, so the J call may be wrong. This CDR3 comprises 12 residues. From germline, CDR1 is LNHDA and CDR2 SQIVND (reference sequence). CDR3 loop: CASSPRGVTQHF. CDR3 nucleotides: TGTGCCAGTAGTCCCCGCGGGGTTACGCAGCATTTT.

This clonotype showed up many times. The V and J genes are TRBV29-1 and TRBJ2-7, with 9 bases lining up with TRBD1. CDR3 size: 12 residues. Unmatched junction bases numbered 4, after V lost 7 bases and J lost 3 bases. From germline, CDR1 is SQVTM and CDR2 ANQGSEA. CDR3 residues: CSAWTGDYEQYF. CDR3 nucleotides: TGCAGCGCCTGGACAGGGGACTACGAGCAGTACTTC.

There are many counts of this clonotype. This rearrangement joins TRBV5-1 to TRBJ1-1; perhaps TRBD1 as D (5 bases). The V end was cut by 0 bases, the J end by 5 bases, with 8 bases between. Germline loops: CDR1 SGHRS, CDR2 YFSETQ. This CDR3 has 13 amino acids. CDR3 sequence reads: CASSLGAGTEAFF. CDR3 nucleotide sequence: TGCGCCAGCAGCTTGGGGGCAGGGACTGAAGCTTTCTTT.

Many counts were recorded for this clonotype. CDR3 DNA sequence: TGTGCCAGCAGCTTAGTGGTCAGGAATCAGCCCCAGCATTTT. This translates into CASSLVVRNQPQHF. V gene TRBV11-2 combines with J gene TRBJ1-5; D gene uncertain. The CDR3 is made up of 14 amino acids. CDR1 is SGHAT and CDR2 is FQNNGV in the germline V gene. V was pared by 1 base and J by 4 bases, with 8 bases between. Together with reference TRBV11-2 and TRBJ1-5, the CDR3 gives the full variable domain: EAGVAQSPRYKIIEKRQSVAFWCNPISGHATLYWYQQILGQGPKLLIQFQNNGVVDDSQLPKDRFSAERLKGVDSTLKIQPAKLEDSAVYLCASSLVVRNQPQHFGDGTRLSIL.

This clonotype is medium-sized (0.01 to 0.1%). The rearrangement uses TRBV27 and TRBJ2-7; possible D gene TRBD1, 6 bases. Trimming took 3 bases from V and 2 from J, leaving 11 bases between them. CDR1 and CDR2 from the germline V gene are MNHEY and SMNVEV (reference sequence). The CDR3 has 14 amino acids. DNA for the CDR3: TGTGCCAGCAGTTTCCGGGACACGACCTACGAGCAGTACTTC. Its protein is CASSFRDTTYEQYF.

The rearrangement links TRBV20-1 to TRBJ2-2, with D perhaps TRBD1 (6 bases). Per germline, CDR1 DFQATT and CDR2 SNEGSKA (reference sequence). Trimming left V 0 bases short and J 0 bases short, with 11 bases between. This CDR3 is 16 amino acids long. Here the CDR3 DNA reads TGCAGTGCTAGAGACGCCGGGACAACGAACACCGGGGAGCTGTTTTTT. Protein sequence: CSARDAGTTNTGELFF.

This clonotype was recorded at least ten times. The chain carries TRBV29-1 and TRBJ1-2, with D perhaps TRBD1 (6 bases). CDR1 and CDR2 from the germline V gene are SQVTM and ANQGSEA. With 5 bases removed from V and 5 bases from J, the gap between germline ends came to 12 bases. This CDR3 region has 12 residues. CDR3 coding DNA: TGCAGCGTTTTCCGAACAGGGTATGGCTACACCTTC. Translated, it gives CSVFRTGYGYTF.

This clonotype was counted many times. V gene TRBV20-1 combines with J gene TRBJ1-6; D might be TRBD1 (6 bases). This CDR3 has 12 residues. CDR1 is DFQATT, CDR2 SNEGSKA, per germline (reference sequence). The V and J ends lost 6 bases and 10 bases respectively, with 13 bases between them. CDR3 protein: CSAREQGSPLHF. The CDR3 nucleotides read TGCAGTGCCCGGGAACAGGGCTCACCCCTCCACTTT.

Ten or more counts support this clonotype. This chain joins TRBV3-1 and TRBJ2-7; D possibly corresponds to TRBD1 (5 bases). V gave up 2 bases and J gave up 5 bases, with 10 bases separating them. The CDR3 contains 13 residues. Germline lookup yields CDR1 LGHDT and CDR2 YNNKEL (reference sequence). The CDR3 is CASSQLGLHEQYF. CDR3 sequence (DNA): TGTGCCAGCAGCCAATTGGGGCTCCACGAGCAGTACTTC.

Many counts were recorded for this clonotype. This chain uses TRBV6-1 with TRBJ1-5; D ambiguous. Per the germline V gene, CDR1 is MNHNS and CDR2 is SASEGT. V was cut by 2 bases and J by 6 bases, with 11 bases left in between. This CDR3 region has 14 residues. The DNA for the CDR3 is TGTGCCAGCAGTGAAAGACAATTCGGTCAGCCCCAGCATTTT. Translated: CASSERQFGQPQHF.

This clonotype showed up many times. The chain uses TRBV2 and TRBJ2-7; D remains unclear. The germline V gene encodes CDR1 SNHLY and CDR2 FYNNEI. V lost 7 bases and J lost 1, with 11 bases in between. This CDR3 has 13 residues. The CDR3 region has the DNA TGTGCCAGCAATCCTCCCTTTTCCTACGAGCAGTACTTC. Protein sequence: CASNPPFSYEQYF.

This clonotype was counted ten times or more. The gene calls are TRBV12-3 or TRBV12-4 and TRBJ2-2; tentatively, D is TRBD1 (5 bases). Trimming took off 3 bases at V and 7 bases at J, with 9 bases between the two ends. The CDR3 covers 13 residues. CDR3 loop: CASSFDSFGELFF. DNA for the CDR3: TGTGCCAGCAGTTTCGACAGTTTCGGGGAGCTGTTTTTT.

This clonotype has a count of ten or more. The chain recombines TRBV12-5 with TRBJ2-5, with TRBD1 matching over 7 bases. The J segment lost 2 bases and the V segment lost 6 bases, leaving 6 bases of the junction unmatched. There are 14 residues in the CDR3. The germline CDR1 and CDR2 sequences are LGHNT and FRNRAP. In DNA form, the CDR3 reads TGTGCTAGTGGGGACGGGACAGCGCAAGAGACCCAGTACTTC. It codes for CASGDGTAQETQYF.

This clonotype was counted ten times or more. This chain connects TRBV4-3 to TRBJ2-6; D gene ambiguous. There are 13 residues in the CDR3. Germline lookup yields CDR1 LGHNA and CDR2 YSLEER. V dropped 3 bases and J dropped 3 bases, with 3 bases sitting between them. This chain's CDR3 is CASSQRGANVLTF. The CDR3 coding sequence is TGCGCCAGCAGCCAGCGTGGGGCCAACGTCCTGACTTTC.

V gene TRBV10-3 combines with J gene TRBJ1-6, with 7 bases fitting TRBD1. The CDR3 covers 13 residues. The germline gives CDR1 ENHRY, CDR2 SYGVKD. Losses at the gene ends were 7 bases for V and 8 bases for J; bases not matched to a gene: 5. Here the CDR3 reads CAINKGADSPLHF. CDR3 DNA sequence: TGTGCCATCAACAAGGGGGCGGATTCACCCCTCCACTTT.

In this sample, this clonotype turned up many times. V is TRBV13 and J is TRBJ2-7; D may be TRBD2 (7 bases). This CDR3 contains 15 residues. From germline, CDR1 is PRHDT and CDR2 FYEKMQ (reference sequence). V was pared by 4 bases and J by 4 bases, with 17 bases between. CDR3 residues: CASSSRGGVEYEQYF. CDR3 nucleotide sequence: TGTGCCAGCAGCTCAAGGGGGGGCGTGGAATACGAGCAGTACTTC.

This clonotype occurred a few times. The chain links TRBV30 to TRBJ1-6; 8 bases map to TRBD1. CDR3 length: 16 residues. Germline V lookup: CDR1 GTSNPN, CDR2 SVGIG (reference sequence). Trimming took 4 bases from V and 5 from J; bases not matched to a gene: 10. CDR3 nucleotide sequence: TGTGCCTGGACCCGCTCCCGGACAGGGAATAATTCACCCCTCCACTTT. Translating gives CAWTRSRTGNNSPLHF.

This clonotype was seen ten or more times. V usage is TRBV2 and J usage is TRBJ1-1; TRBD1 might be the D (5 bases). V was trimmed by 11 bases and J by 2 bases, leaving 15 bases between them. The CDR3 runs 13 residues. Germline lookup yields CDR1 SNHLY and CDR2 FYNNEI. In DNA, the CDR3 is TGTGCCGGGCAAAGACAGCAAAACACTGAAGCTTTCTTT. It codes for CAGQRQQNTEAFF.

This clonotype has a count of ten or more. The V call is TRBV7-2, the J call TRBJ2-1; the D gene is possibly TRBD1 (6 bases). The germline V gene encodes CDR1 SGHTA and CDR2 FQGNSA. Trimming took 5 bases from V and 1 from J, leaving 12 bases between them. There are 15 residues in the CDR3. CDR3 residues: CASSPRTDSYNEQFF. CDR3 bases: TGTGCCAGCAGCCCGCGGACAGATTCCTACAATGAGCAGTTCTTC.

The chain uses TRBV7-6 and TRBJ2-1; the match to TRBD2 covers 10 bases. CDR3 length equals 15 residues. V shed 1 base, J shed 10 bases, and the junction held 7 bases outside the gene matches. Germline CDR1 SGHVS, CDR2 FNYEAQ. CDR3 sequence: CASSLGAGGPREQFF. CDR3 nucleotides: TGTGCCAGCAGCTTAGGAGCGGGGGGGCCTAGAGAGCAGTTCTTC.

This clonotype came up many times. The chain carries TRBV28 and TRBJ2-3; D gene ambiguous. V lost 4 bases and J 1 base, leaving 3 bases between the germline ends. CDR1 is MDHEN, CDR2 SYDVKM, per germline. The CDR3 is made up of 12 amino acids. Here the CDR3 reads CASSSGTDTQYF. The CDR3 nucleotides are TGTGCCAGCAGTTCGGGCACAGATACGCAGTATTTT.

This clonotype was observed many times. The rearrangement links TRBV5-1 to TRBJ2-7, with 8 nucleotides matching TRBD1. The V gene's germline CDR1 is SGHRS and CDR2 YFSETQ. This CDR3 has 13 amino acids. Losses at the gene ends were 6 bases for V and 2 bases for J; bases not matched to a gene: 4. DNA of the CDR3: TGCGCCAGCAAAGGGACAGGAGCCTACGAGCAGTACTTC. Translated, it gives CASKGTGAYEQYF.

This clonotype came up many times. This chain connects TRBV5-1 to TRBJ1-1, with TRBD1 matching over 9 bases. Germline V lookup: CDR1 SGHRS, CDR2 YFSETQ. The V gene end was trimmed by 4 bases and the J gene end by 7 bases; junction bases not matched to a gene: 11. This CDR3 contains 15 residues. The CDR3 is CASSGGQGFKNEAFF. In DNA, the CDR3 is TGCGCCAGCAGCGGGGGACAGGGTTTTAAGAATGAAGCTTTCTTT.

This clonotype has a count of ten or more. This chain uses TRBV5-4 with TRBJ2-1; TRBD2 matches 11 bases. The V gene end was trimmed by 0 bases and the J gene end by 5 bases; junction bases not matched to a gene: 7. Per germline, CDR1 SGHNT and CDR2 YYREEE (reference sequence). The CDR3 length is 17 residues. DNA for the CDR3: TGTGCCAGCAGCTTGGGAATAGCGGGGGGGCAAGACAATGAGCAGTTCTTC. It codes for CASSLGIAGGQDNEQFF. Drawing the rest from reference TRBV5-4 and TRBJ2-1, the complete variable domain is ETGVTQSPTHLIKTRGQQVTLRCSSQSGHNTVSWYQQALGQGPQFIFQYYREEENGRGNFPPRFSGLQFPNYSSELNVNALELDDSALYLCASSLGIAGGQDNEQFFGPGTRLTVL.